The 13 T cell receptor beta chains given below trace back to one sample, sequenced in a study of T cells in Graves' hyperthyroidism and ophthalmopathy. Amplified TCR beta CDR3 regions came from RNA transcripts. HTBI primers were employed in a first-round RT-PCR of the TCR CDR3. TCRdb re-called the multiplex PCR reads with MiXCR, one entry per CDR3 protein. The sample has roughly 380,000 distinct CDR3 sequences, roughly 13% seen once. The sequenced sample consisted of blood. All receptors come from a woman in her sixties or seventies with Graves' hyperthyroidism.

This clonotype has ten or more counts. The gene calls are TRBV2 and TRBJ2-7; 7 bases map to TRBD1. The CDR3 is 15 residues long. V trimming: 7 bases; J trimming: 5 bases; junction bases outside the gene matches: 14. Germline values: CDR1 SNHLY, CDR2 FYNNEI. The CDR3 sequence is CASTLQGSSVDEQYF. Written as DNA, the CDR3 is TGTGCCAGCACCTTACAGGGGAGTAGCGTCGACGAGCAGTACTTC.

This clonotype was picked up many times. The J gene is TRBJ2-3, the V gene TRBV14; 7 positions match TRBD2. This CDR3 is 17 amino acids long. V trimming: 4 bases; J trimming: 8 bases; junction bases outside the gene matches: 18. CDR1 and CDR2 from the germline V gene are SGHDN and FVKESK. CDR3 sequence (DNA): TGTGCCAGCAGCCCAGGACTAGGCAAGTTGGCCCTCCCTACGCAGTATTTT. This codes for CASSPGLGKLALPTQYF.

This clonotype appeared a few times. One end of the junction is discordant with germline, which a read error may explain. This sequence joins TRBV5-1 and TRBJ2-1; D is ambiguous. The CDR3 runs to 16 residues. From germline, CDR1 is SGHRS and CDR2 YFSETQ. DNA of the CDR3: TGCGCCAGCAGCCCGCCCTGGGGTAGCTCCTGCAATGAGCAGTTCTTC. Protein: CASSPPWGSSCNEQFF.

This clonotype has a count of ten or more. The rearrangement uses TRBV28 and TRBJ2-1, with 10 bases matching TRBD1. Germline V gives CDR1 MDHEN, CDR2 SYDVKM. The CDR3 contains 15 residues. V gave up 5 bases and J gave up 4 bases; unmatched junction bases: 5. The CDR3 nucleotides read TGTGCCAGCAGTCCCCCGGGACAGGGGTACAATGAGCAGTTCTTC. Its protein is CASSPPGQGYNEQFF.

Points on this clonotype: A much larger clone sits a single nucleotide away, making a read error possible. This chain uses TRBV12-3 or TRBV12-4 with TRBJ2-7, with TRBD2 matching 15 bases. CDR3 length: 15 amino acids. V dropped 5 bases and J dropped 6; count of bases not matched to a gene: 5. The CDR3 bases are TGTGCCAGCAGTCCATGGACTAGCGGGAGGGGCGAGCAGTACTTC. Translating it yields CASSPWTSGRGEQYF.

The rearrangement links TRBV20-1 to TRBJ2-7, with 13 bases identical to TRBD2. Unmatched junction bases numbered 8, after V lost 1 base and J lost 2 bases. Germline CDR1 is DFQATT and CDR2 is SNEGSKA (reference sequence). CDR3 length equals 17 residues. The CDR3 is CSARASGTSGDPYEQYF. The CDR3 nucleotides are TGCAGTGCTAGAGCTTCCGGGACTAGCGGGGACCCCTACGAGCAGTACTTC.

This clonotype was picked up many times. The genes are TRBV15 and TRBJ1-2, with D uncertain. V dropped 0 bases and J dropped 4 bases, with 12 bases sitting between them. Germline CDR1 and CDR2: LNHNV and YYDKDF (reference sequence). This CDR3 contains 15 residues. CDR3 sequence (DNA): TGTGCCACCAGCAGAGACGTGTCGGCTTCCTATGGCTACACCTTC. As protein: CATSRDVSASYGYTF.

This clonotype appeared many times. V and J are TRBV11-3 and TRBJ2-2; D remains ambiguous. The length of the CDR3 is 13 residues. Germline CDR1 is SGHNT and CDR2 is YENEEA. Trimming removed 6 bases from V and 7 bases from J, with 12 bases in between. The CDR3 is CASRRPFHGELFF. CDR3 DNA sequence: TGTGCCAGCAGGCGACCGTTCCACGGGGAGCTGTTTTTT.

This clonotype was observed many times. The rearrangement joins TRBV6-1 to TRBJ2-2; 10 bases map to TRBD2. Germline V gene lookup returns CDR1 MNHNS and CDR2 SASEGT. Losses at the gene ends were 7 bases for V and 2 bases for J; bases not matched to a gene: 13. This CDR3 spans 18 amino acids. The CDR3 loop reads CASTKESGRAPNTGELFF. The CDR3 coding sequence is TGTGCCAGCACCAAAGAAAGCGGGAGGGCCCCCAACACCGGGGAGCTGTTTTTT.

Ten or more counts support this clonotype. The CDR3 here is CSARDPRTSGSWEQFF. CDR3 coding DNA: TGCAGTGCTAGAGATCCCCGGACTAGCGGGAGTTGGGAGCAGTTCTTC. This chain links TRBV20-1 with TRBJ2-1; 13 nucleotides align to TRBD2. V dropped 0 bases and J dropped 10; count of bases not matched to a gene: 9. Germline V lookup: CDR1 DFQATT, CDR2 SNEGSKA (reference sequence). The CDR3 runs to 16 residues.

This clonotype was counted at least ten times. This chain uses TRBV20-1 with TRBJ2-7; 9 nucleotides align to TRBD1. The J segment lost 2 bases and the V segment lost 5 bases, leaving 4 bases of the junction unmatched. Germline V gene lookup returns CDR1 DFQATT and CDR2 SNEGSKA (reference sequence). The CDR3 extends over 13 amino acids. Here the CDR3 reads CSAGQGRPYEQYF. Here the CDR3 DNA reads TGCAGTGCTGGACAGGGGAGGCCCTACGAGCAGTACTTC.

The CDR3 DNA is TGTGCCAGCCAACGATTGGGGGCTACTAATGAAAAACTGTTTTTT. Translating it yields CASQRLGATNEKLFF. The rearrangement uses TRBV14 and TRBJ1-4; D perhaps matches TRBD1 (6 bases). Trimming took off 8 bases at V and 2 bases at J, with 15 bases between the two ends. Germline CDR1 reads SGHDN; CDR2 reads FVKESK. CDR3 length: 15 residues. Variable domain in full (rest from reference TRBV14 and TRBJ1-4): EAGVTQFPSHSVIEKGQTVTLRCDPISGHDNLYWYRRVMGKEIKFLLHFVKESKQDESGMPNNRFLAERTGGTYSTLKVQPAELEDSGVYFCASQRLGATNEKLFFGSGTQLSVL.

Comments on this clonotype: A read error may be the cause here, since a much bigger clone is one base away. This chain connects TRBV6-9 to TRBJ1-1; D is unclear. Germline V CDR1 and CDR2: MNHGY, SVAAGI. V was pared by 6 bases and J by 3 bases, with 5 bases between. The CDR3 totals 11 residues. CDR3 protein: CASSYDTEAFF. The DNA of the CDR3 is TGTGCCAGCAGCTACGACACTGAAGCTTTCTTT.